The sequence of this T cell receptor (beta chain) was determined in a study of radiation and T cells in renal cell carcinoma. General study points: In blood, top tumor clones expanded by 2 weeks, shrinking by 4.

The germline gives CDR1 SNHLY, CDR2 FYNNEI. The CDR3 consists of 14 residues. This sample's time point: blood 2 weeks post-SBRT. As to treatment: 15 Gy SBRT to primary tumor, nephrectomy 4 weeks later. After SBRT, blood was collected at 2 and 4 weeks, plus baseline. The data were produced by immunoSEQ multiplex PCR, yet TCRdb's version contains in-frame clones alone and is incomplete. The table has 60,000 to 65,000 clones, roughly 79% seen once. Notes on this clone: Its specificity is unknown. Compared with germline, one end of the junction differs, possibly owing to a read error.

Sequencing used blood, obtained from a patient whose treatment included radiotherapy and nephrectomy. V usage is TRBV2 and J usage is TRBJ2-5, with TRBD1 matching 8 bases. The receptor was derived from a man aged 60 to 75 with renal cell carcinoma. The CDR3 is CTSSDDRGRETQYF. The CDR3 DNA follows: TGTACCAGCAGTGACGACAGGGGTCGAGAGACCCAGTACTTC.